These 26 T cell receptor beta chains share one sample of origin, sequenced in a study of cytomegalovirus exposure and HLA in healthy donors. A multiplex PCR was run with 60 Vbeta primers and 13 Jbeta primers. Data came from immunoSEQ multiplex PCR; TCRdb stores just in-frame clones and leaves some out. The repertoire holds some 90,000 clones, with roughly 79% as singletons. The sample comprised PBMCs. Receptors were obtained from a man aged 25-40 years in good health and CMV-seronegative.

This clone showed up just a few times. The rearrangement links TRBV7-2 to TRBJ1-2; TRBD1 matches at 7 bases. The CDR3 has 15 amino acids. Germline assignment: CDR1 SGHTA and CDR2 FQGNSA. V trimming: 4 bases; J trimming: 4 bases; junction bases outside the gene matches: 9. The CDR3: CASSSRDRSPYGYTF. CDR3 in DNA: TGTGCCAGCAGCTCACGGGACAGAAGCCCCTATGGCTACACCTTC.

V is TRBV7-7 and J is TRBJ2-2; TRBD2 might be the D (5 bases). The germline V gene encodes CDR1 SSHAT and CDR2 FNYEAQ (reference sequence). The V end was cut by 1 base, the J end by 1 base, with 7 bases between. The CDR3 loop spans 15 amino acids. CDR3 in amino acids: CASSLVGENTGELFF. The CDR3 coding sequence is TGTGCCAGCAGCTTAGTGGGAGAGAACACCGGGGAGCTGTTTTTT.

V usage is TRBV9 and J usage is TRBJ2-5, with 12 bases matching TRBD1. After removal of 0 bases from V and 7 bases from J, the junction contained 7 bases not matched to a gene. The germline V gene encodes CDR1 SGDLS and CDR2 YYNGEE. This CDR3 comprises 16 residues. As DNA, the CDR3 is TGTGCCAGCAGCGTAGGTGGGACAGGGGGCGTTGGGACCCAGTACTTC. Its protein product is CASSVGGTGGVGTQYF.

The chain recombines TRBV7-3 with TRBJ2-7, with TRBD2 matching 7 bases. CDR3 length equals 13 residues. Germline assignment: CDR1 SGHTA and CDR2 FQGTGA. V trimming: 5 bases; J trimming: 6 bases; junction bases outside the gene matches: 7. The CDR3: CASSPVGGGEQYF. CDR3 in DNA: TGTGCCAGCAGCCCGGTGGGGGGGGGCGAGCAGTACTTC.

The chain links TRBV5-4 to TRBJ1-2; TRBD1 might be the D (5 bases). The germline V gene has CDR1 SGHNT and CDR2 YYREEE (reference sequence). Between the trimmed V and J ends, which lost 0 bases and 3 bases, there was a span of 9 bases. This CDR3 contains 14 residues. The CDR3 sequence: CASSLGPGDYGYTF. For the CDR3, the DNA is TGTGCCAGCAGCTTGGGACCGGGGGACTATGGCTACACCTTC.

The chain carries TRBV7-9 and TRBJ2-7, with 9 bases aligning to TRBD2. The CDR3 contains 17 residues. V gave up 0 bases and J gave up 6 bases; unmatched junction bases: 12. Germline CDR1 is SEHNR and CDR2 is FQNEAQ (reference sequence). CDR3 sequence: CASSLAECGRAGSEQYV. In DNA, the CDR3 is TGTGCCAGCAGCTTAGCGGAATGCGGGAGGGCCGGGTCCGAGCAGTACGTC.

CDR3 in DNA: TGTGCCAGCAGTTTATACGGGACAGGGGAAGAGACCCAGTACTTC. Encoded protein: CASSLYGTGEETQYF. The rearrangement links TRBV27 to TRBJ2-5; 10 bases line up with TRBD1. This CDR3 is built from 15 residues. V was pared by 1 base and J by 3 bases, with 2 bases of the junction left unmatched. Germline CDR1 MNHEY, CDR2 SMNVEV (reference sequence).

The V gene is TRBV18, the J gene TRBJ2-7; 12 bases align to TRBD2. The V gene's germline CDR1 is KGHSH and CDR2 LQKENI. The CDR3 consists of 15 residues. Trimming at V came to 5 bases and at J to 4 bases, leaving 6 bases not matched to a gene. The CDR3 sequence is CASSKASGREYEQYV. The CDR3 nucleotides read TGTGCCAGCTCAAAAGCTAGCGGGAGGGAGTACGAGCAGTACGTC.

The chain has TRBV7-6 and TRBJ2-5; 12 nucleotides match TRBD2. The CDR3 has 18 residues. The germline V gene encodes CDR1 SGHVS and CDR2 FNYEAQ. Trimming at V came to 2 bases and at J to 5 bases, leaving 12 bases not matched to a gene. Here the CDR3 DNA reads TGTGCCAGCAGCTTACGGTTGCTAGCGGGGGGGCCGGGGGAGACCCAGTACTTC. The encoded protein is CASSLRLLAGGPGETQYF.

A few counts support this clone. This chain uses TRBV27 with TRBJ1-4; D is perhaps TRBD1 (5 bases). The V gene's germline CDR1 is MNHEY and CDR2 SMNVEV (reference sequence). The CDR3 covers 15 residues. Deletions cut 3 bases from V and 0 bases from J, with 8 bases between. CDR3 in amino acids: CASSFRQPTNEKLFF. The CDR3 DNA sequence: TGTGCCAGCAGTTTTCGACAGCCAACTAATGAAAAACTGTTTTTT.

J is TRBJ2-5 and V is TRBV10-3; TRBD1 agrees at 7 bases. The CDR3 consists of 15 residues. Germline CDR1 ENHRY, CDR2 SYGVKD. Unmatched junction bases numbered 7, after V lost 6 bases and J lost 0 bases. In DNA, the CDR3 is TGTGCCATCAGCAGGACAGGTCCCAACCAAGAGACCCAGTACTTC. Protein product: CAISRTGPNQETQYF.

V usage is TRBV6-6 and J usage is TRBJ1-1; the match to TRBD1 covers 9 bases. The length of the CDR3 is 15 residues. The J segment lost 6 bases and the V segment lost 0 bases, leaving 5 bases of the junction unmatched. CDR1 and CDR2 (germline): MNHNY, SVGAGI (reference sequence). In DNA, the CDR3 is TGTGCCAGCAGTTACTCAGGGACAGGGAAGGCTGAAGCTTTCTTT. Amino acid sequence: CASSYSGTGKAEAFF.

The chain combines TRBV4-3 with TRBJ2-1, with D perhaps TRBD2 (5 bases). The CDR3 is 19 amino acids. Germline values: CDR1 LGHNA, CDR2 YSLEER. The V end was cut by 0 bases, the J end by 0 bases, with 18 bases between. CDR3 protein: CASSQDVYLTGSSYNEQFF. Written as DNA, the CDR3 is TGCGCCAGCAGCCAAGACGTCTATTTAACTGGGAGCTCCTACAATGAGCAGTTCTTC.

V and J are TRBV5-6 and TRBJ2-3; 11 nucleotides agree with TRBD2. Germline-derived CDR1 and CDR2 are SGHDT and YYEEEE. V gave up 5 bases and J gave up 4 bases; unmatched junction bases: 9. The CDR3 sequence is 16 residues long. CDR3 coding DNA: TGTGCCAGCAGACCCCTTAGCGGGAGGGTAGCAGATACGCAGTATTTT. Its translation is CASRPLSGRVADTQYF.

The chain links TRBV6-1 to TRBJ2-4; D possibly corresponds to TRBD2 (5 bases). CDR3 length equals 15 residues. The V end was cut by 5 bases, the J end by 2 bases, with 13 bases between. Germline V CDR1 and CDR2: MNHNS, SASEGT. In DNA form, the CDR3 reads TGTGCCAGCAGTCTCGAGAGGGAACCCAAAAACATTCAGTACTTC. This gives the protein CASSLEREPKNIQYF.

The sample holds one count of this clone. The chain combines TRBV9 with TRBJ2-7; 10 nucleotides match TRBD2. Germline CDR1 is SGDLS and CDR2 is YYNGEE. With 0 bases clipped from V and 3 bases from J, the junction kept 3 bases outside the gene matches. This CDR3 spans 15 amino acids. CDR3 amino acids: CASSVESSGGYEQYF. The DNA of the CDR3 is TGTGCCAGCAGCGTAGAGTCTAGCGGGGGCTACGAGCAGTACTTC.

The genes are TRBV27 and TRBJ2-1; D perhaps matches TRBD2 (5 bases). Trimming pared 6 bases from V and 6 bases from J, leaving 9 bases between. This CDR3 comprises 12 residues. In germline, CDR1 is MNHEY, CDR2 SMNVEV (reference sequence). DNA for the CDR3: TGTGCCAGCAGCCTAGGAGGCAATGAGCAGTTCTTC. It codes for CASSLGGNEQFF.

The chain couples TRBV9 to TRBJ1-1; 10 bases are shared with TRBD1. Germline V gives CDR1 SGDLS, CDR2 YYNGEE. This CDR3 has 15 residues. With V trimmed by 4 bases and J by 3 bases, 6 bases remained unmatched. The CDR3 nucleotides read TGTGCCAGCAGCCCGAGGACAGGGGGAGACACTGAAGCTTTCTTT. Its protein is CASSPRTGGDTEAFF.

This chain uses TRBV6-5 with TRBJ1-2; D uncertain. The V gene's germline CDR1 is MNHEY and CDR2 SVGAGI. The V and J ends lost 2 bases and 13 bases respectively, with 14 bases between them. This CDR3 is 12 amino acids long. In DNA form, the CDR3 reads TGTGCCAGCAGTTACAAAGCGGAAAGTCTCACCTTC. Translated: CASSYKAESLTF.

This clone was counted between two and nine times. This sequence joins TRBV11-1 and TRBJ1-4; no clear D. The CDR3 sequence is 14 residues long. V dropped 5 bases and J dropped 0 bases, with 7 bases sitting between them. CDR1 is SGHAT and CDR2 is FQDESV in the germline V gene (reference sequence). The CDR3 DNA is TGTGCCAGCAGCCGCGGGACAACTAATGAAAAACTGTTTTTT. It codes for CASSRGTTNEKLFF. Full variable domain (missing parts from reference TRBV11-1 and TRBJ1-4): EAEVAQSPRYKITEKSQAVAFWCDPISGHATLYWYRQILGQGPELLVQFQDESVVDDSQLPKDRFSAERLKGVDSTLKIQPAELGDSAMYLCASSRGTTNEKLFFGSGTQLSVL.

The chain recombines TRBV6-1 with TRBJ1-3; D ambiguous. This CDR3 has 15 residues. V was clipped by 6 bases and J by 0 bases, with 12 bases between them. Germline CDR1 reads MNHNS; CDR2 reads SASEGT. For the CDR3, the DNA is TGTGCCAGCAGCCCGTCCTATCTCTCTGGAAACACCATATATTTT. It specifies CASSPSYLSGNTIYF.

The rearrangement links TRBV19 to TRBJ1-2; TRBD1 agrees at 9 bases. Trimming removed 3 bases from V and 4 bases from J; junction bases left unmatched: 3. Germline CDR1 and CDR2: LNHDA and SQIVND (reference sequence). The CDR3 has 14 residues. In nucleotides, the CDR3 is TGTGCCAGTAGTATTGAGGACAGGGGCTATGGCTACACCTTC. Amino acids: CASSIEDRGYGYTF. The entire variable domain, with the rest obtained from reference TRBV19 and TRBJ1-2, is as follows: DGGITQSPKYLFRKEGQNVTLSCEQNLNHDAMYWYRQDPGQGLRLIYYSQIVNDFQKGDIAEGYSVSREKKESFPLTVTSAQKNPTAFYLCASSIEDRGYGYTFGSGTRLTVV.

This clone was counted between two and nine times. DNA of the CDR3: TGCGCCAGCAGTTTGGGGGGTATGAACACTGAAGCTTTCTTT. Translating it yields CASSLGGMNTEAFF. This rearrangement joins TRBV10-1 to TRBJ1-1; possibly TRBD1 for D (5 bases). The V gene's germline CDR1 is WNHNN and CDR2 SYGVQD (reference sequence). Trimming shortened V by 5 bases and J by 0 bases, and 10 bases separated the two germline ends. The CDR3 runs 14 residues.

V gene TRBV6-5 combines with J gene TRBJ2-5; 7 positions agree with TRBD1. The CDR3 spans 15 residues. Looked up from germline, CDR1 is MNHEY and CDR2 is SVGAGI. The V and J ends lost 3 bases and 4 bases, in that order; junction bases with no gene match: 8. The CDR3 loop is CASSYRTGGTETQYF. The CDR3 nucleotides read TGTGCCAGCAGTTATAGGACAGGTGGAACAGAGACCCAGTACTTC.

V usage is TRBV7-7 and J usage is TRBJ2-1; the match to TRBD1 covers 8 bases. There are 15 residues in the CDR3. Germline assignment: CDR1 SSHAT and CDR2 FNYEAQ (reference sequence). Trimming took 1 base from V and 4 from J; bases not matched to a gene: 3. This CDR3 reads CASSLGQGWYNEQFF. CDR3 bases: TGTGCCAGCAGCTTAGGACAGGGGTGGTACAATGAGCAGTTCTTC.

This rearrangement joins TRBV29-1 to TRBJ1-2, with D maybe TRBD1 (6 bases). CDR1 SQVTM and CDR2 ANQGSEA come from the germline V gene. V was cut by 2 bases and J by 4 bases, with 8 bases left in between. The length of the CDR3 is 12 residues. The CDR3 DNA follows: TGCAGCGTTGAAACGGACAGCTATGGCTACACCTTC. It is translated as CSVETDSYGYTF.